Included here is one T cell receptor (beta chain) sequence, with context. Its specificity is unknown. The data stem from a study of T cells in Graves' hyperthyroidism and ophthalmopathy. Across the study: Peripheral blood was acquired at first diagnosis, ahead of any therapy whatsoever.

Germline loops: CDR1 MNHEY, CDR2 SVGAGI. The CDR3 is 13 amino acids. After removal of 4 bases from V and 10 bases from J, the junction contained 7 bases not matched to a gene. General study points: In blood, most of the thyroid clonotypes expanded above 0.001 were also present.

TCR beta CDR3 regions were amplified from RNA transcripts. During a first-round RT-PCR of the TCR CDR3, the HTBI primer set was used. Using its own MiXCR run on the multiplex PCR reads, TCRdb lists one record per CDR3 protein. The top ten clones hold roughly a sixth of a sample with roughly 700,000 distinct CDR3 sequences, 17% of them seen once. A roughly 9.7 ml volume of fresh peripheral blood provided the PBMCs. This clonotype was sampled from a man aged 50 to 59 with Graves' hyperthyroidism. V gene TRBV6-5 combines with J gene TRBJ2-3; 8 bases align to TRBD2. The sample taken for sequencing was blood. This chain's CDR3 is CASSFGGGSAQYF. The CDR3 DNA reads as TGTGCCAGCAGTTTCGGGGGGGGTAGTGCGCAGTATTTT.